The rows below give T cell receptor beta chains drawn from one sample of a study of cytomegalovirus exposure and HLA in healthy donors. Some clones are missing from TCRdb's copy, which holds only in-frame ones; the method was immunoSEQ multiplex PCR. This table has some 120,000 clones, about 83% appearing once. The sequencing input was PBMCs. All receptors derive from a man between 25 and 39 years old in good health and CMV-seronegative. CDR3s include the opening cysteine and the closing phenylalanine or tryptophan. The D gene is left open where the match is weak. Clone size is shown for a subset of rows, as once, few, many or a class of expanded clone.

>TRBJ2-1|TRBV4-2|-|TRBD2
TGTGCCAGCAGCCAAGATAGCCCTAGCGGGGGGGCCTACAATGAGCAGTTCTTC
CASSQDSPSGGAYNEQFF
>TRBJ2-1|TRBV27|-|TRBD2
TGTGCCAGCAGTCTGGGGACGGGGGGATACAATGAGCAGTTCTTC
CASSLGTGGYNEQFF
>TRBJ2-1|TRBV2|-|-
TGTGCCAGCAGTCCCTTACGGGATGAGGCCTACAATGAGCAGTTCTTC
CASSPLRDEAYNEQFF
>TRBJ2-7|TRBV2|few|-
TGTGCCAGCAGCCCAACAGGCTACGAGCAGTACTTC
CASSPTGYEQYF
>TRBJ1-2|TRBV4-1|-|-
TGCGCCAGCAGCCAAGAACTGGGCTGGAGGAGCTACACCTTC
CASSQELGWRSYTF
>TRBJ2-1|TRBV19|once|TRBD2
TGTGCCAGTAGTACTACTAGCGGCTACAATGAGCAGTTCTTC
CASSTTSGYNEQFF
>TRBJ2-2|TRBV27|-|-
TGTGCCAGCAGTTTGCTCCCCCGGGGGACCGGGGAGCTGTTTTTT
CASSLLPRGTGELFF
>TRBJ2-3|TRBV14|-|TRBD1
TGTGCCAGCAGACAAACAGGGGGAACAGATACGCAGTATTTT
CASRQTGGTDTQYF
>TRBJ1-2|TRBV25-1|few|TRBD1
TGTGCCAGCAGTACCAGGACAGGGGTCTATGGCTACACCTTC
CASSTRTGVYGYTF
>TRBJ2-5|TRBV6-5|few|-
TGTGCCACTGCACGGGGAGGAGGGGAGACCCAGTACTTC
CATARGGGETQYF
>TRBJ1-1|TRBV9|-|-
TGTGCCAGCAGCGCCGGCGGGAGTCTGAACACTGAAGCTTTCTTT
CASSAGGSLNTEAFF
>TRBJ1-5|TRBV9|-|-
TGTGCCAGCAGCGCCCATAGCAATCAGCCCCAGCATTTT
CASSAHSNQPQHF
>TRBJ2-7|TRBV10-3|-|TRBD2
TGTGCCATCAGTGAGGAGGGACTAGTCGCGCCTTACGAGCAGTACTTC
CAISEEGLVAPYEQYF
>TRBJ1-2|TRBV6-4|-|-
TGTGCCAGCCGGGGATTTAACTATGGCTACACCTTC
CASRGFNYGYTF
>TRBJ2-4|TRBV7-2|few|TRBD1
TGTGCCAGCAGGAGACAGGGGGGCAAAAACATTCAGTACTTC
CASRRQGGKNIQYF
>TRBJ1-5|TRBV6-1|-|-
TGTGCCAGCAGTGGTCCCAAAAATCAGCCCCAGCATTTT
CASSGPKNQPQHF
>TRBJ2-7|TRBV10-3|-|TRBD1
TGTGCCATCAGTGAGGTTTTAAGAAGGGGGCTTAGTAACGAGCAGTACTTC
CAISEVLRRGLSNEQYF
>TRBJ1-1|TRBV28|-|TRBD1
TGTGCCAGCACCCGCAGGGGGCGGAACACTGAAGCTTTCTTT
CASTRRGRNTEAFF
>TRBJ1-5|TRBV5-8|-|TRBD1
TGTGCCAGCAGCTTAGGACAGGGGTACGGTCAGCCCCAGCATTTT
CASSLGQGYGQPQHF
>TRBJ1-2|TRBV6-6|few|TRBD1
TGTGCCAGCAGTTCCCCCTTCCGGGACAGCAACTATGGCTACACCTTC
CASSSPFRDSNYGYTF
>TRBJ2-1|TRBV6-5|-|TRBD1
TGTGCCAGCAGTTACGGCGGGACAGGTGGGAATGAGCAGTTCTTC
CASSYGGTGGNEQFF
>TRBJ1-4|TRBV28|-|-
TGTGCCAGCAGTTCCCCCGGGGGGAGAGGGACAACTAATGAAAAACTGTTTTTT
CASSSPGGRGTTNEKLFF
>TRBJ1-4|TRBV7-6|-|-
TGTGCCAGCAGCCCAGAAGGGGGGGAAGAGAATGAAAAACTGTTTTTT
CASSPEGGEENEKLFF
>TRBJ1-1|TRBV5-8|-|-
TGTGCCAGCAGCGTAGGACAGATATACACTGAAGCTTTCTTT
CASSVGQIYTEAFF
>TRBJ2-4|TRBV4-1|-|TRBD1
TGCGCCAGCAGCAAAGCCACAGGGGGCTGGGGCAAAAACATTCAGTACTTC
CASSKATGGWGKNIQYF
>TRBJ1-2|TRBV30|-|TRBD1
TGTGCCTGGAACGGACAGGGGGTTTATGGCTACACCTTC
CAWNGQGVYGYTF
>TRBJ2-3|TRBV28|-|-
TGTGCCAGCAGCAATGACCGGGGACTGCCCGTGATGGATACGCAGTATTTT
CASSNDRGLPVMDTQYF
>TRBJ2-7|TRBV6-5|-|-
TGTGCCAGCAGCCAACACGGGAGCTCCTACGAGCAGTACTTC
CASSQHGSSYEQYF
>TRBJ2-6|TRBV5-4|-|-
TGTGCCAGCACCCCTCAGGTCAACAGGGCTGGGGCCAACGTCCTGACTTTC
CASTPQVNRAGANVLTF
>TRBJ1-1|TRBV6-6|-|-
TGTGCCAGCAGTTCCTACAGTGAAGCTTTCTTT
CASSSYSEAFF
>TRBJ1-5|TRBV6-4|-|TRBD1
TGTGCCAGCAGCCCGACAGGGGTCGGAAAGCCCCAGCATTTT
CASSPTGVGKPQHF
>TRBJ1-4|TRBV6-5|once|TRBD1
TGTGCCAGCAGTTACTCCGGGACAGGGCCTAATGAAAAACTGTTTTTT
CASSYSGTGPNEKLFF
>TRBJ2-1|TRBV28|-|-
TGTGCCAGCAGTTTTGGGTTGAAGTCGGGACAAACGTACAATGAGCAGTTCTTC
CASSFGLKSGQTYNEQFF
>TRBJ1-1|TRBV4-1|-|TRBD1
TGCGCCAGCAGCCAAGGGGGACAGGGTATAACTGAAGCTTTCTTT
CASSQGGQGITEAFF
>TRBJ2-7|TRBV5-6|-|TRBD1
TGTGCCAGCAGCAGCTACGGGACAGGGTCCTACGAGCAGTACTTC
CASSSYGTGSYEQYF
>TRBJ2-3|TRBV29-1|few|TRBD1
TGCAGCGTTGAATTCGTCTGGACAGGGAGCACAGATACGCAGTATTTT
CSVEFVWTGSTDTQYF
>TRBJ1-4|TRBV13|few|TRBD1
TGTGCCAGCAGCCCCGGACAGGGTTATGAAAAACTGTTTTTT
CASSPGQGYEKLFF
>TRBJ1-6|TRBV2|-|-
TGTGCCAGCAGTGAAGTTAGAGCAGGGGACTATAATTCACCCCTCCACTTT
CASSEVRAGDYNSPLHF
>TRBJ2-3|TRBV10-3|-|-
TGTGCCATCAGAACCCAGTCGTCGACAGATACGCAGTATTTT
CAIRTQSSTDTQYF
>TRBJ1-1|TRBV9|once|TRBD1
TGTGCCAGCAGCGTAGGACAGGGGATGAACACTGAAGCTTTCTTT
CASSVGQGMNTEAFF
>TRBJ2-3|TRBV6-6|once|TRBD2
TGTGCCAGCAGTTACTCCGTGGGAGGGAACGCGCAGTATTTT
CASSYSVGGNAQYF
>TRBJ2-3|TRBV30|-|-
TGTGCCACATATCCGGGACACCCCACAGATACGCAGTATTTT
CATYPGHPTDTQYF
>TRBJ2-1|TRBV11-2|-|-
TGTGCCAGCAGTTCTGAGCTCTACAATGAGCAGTTCTTC
CASSSELYNEQFF
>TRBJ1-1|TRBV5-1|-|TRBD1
TGCGCCAGCAGCTTACCCGGGACAGTGAACACTGAAGCTTTCTTT
CASSLPGTVNTEAFF